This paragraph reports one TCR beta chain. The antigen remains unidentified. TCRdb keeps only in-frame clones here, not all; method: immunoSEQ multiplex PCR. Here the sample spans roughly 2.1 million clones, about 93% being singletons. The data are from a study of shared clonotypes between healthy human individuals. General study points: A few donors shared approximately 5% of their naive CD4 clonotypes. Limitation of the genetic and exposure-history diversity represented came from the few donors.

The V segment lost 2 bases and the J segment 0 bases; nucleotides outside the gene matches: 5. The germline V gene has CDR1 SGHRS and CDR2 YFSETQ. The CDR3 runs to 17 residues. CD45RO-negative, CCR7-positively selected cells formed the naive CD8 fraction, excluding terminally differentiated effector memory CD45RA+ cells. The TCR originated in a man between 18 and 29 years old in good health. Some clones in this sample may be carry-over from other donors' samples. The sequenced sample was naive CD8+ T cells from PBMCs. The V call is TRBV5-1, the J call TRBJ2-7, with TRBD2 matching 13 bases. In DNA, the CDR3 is TGCGCCAGCAGCTTTAGGACTAGCGGGAGTATCTCCTACGAGCAGTACTTC. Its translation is CASSFRTSGSISYEQYF.